This paragraph covers one T cell receptor beta chain sequence. Authors' data handling: How many nucleated cells were present was estimated from reference gene primer amplification. Method: immunoSEQ multiplex PCR; TCRdb's copy keeps in-frame clones and lacks some. D and trimming come from the DNA, and the V and J calls and clone size come from that table. The sample records 95,000 to 150,000 clones, 60% to 85% being singletons. The sample is drawn from a study of blood T cell repertoires in COVID-19. Study context: Spain, Italy and the United States supplied samples that represented acute and convalescent COVID-19. The cDNA or gDNA used as material had been derived from T cells, B-cell-depleted T cells, or PBMCs.

The receptor was derived from a man in his 70s with acute or convalescent COVID-19. Sequencing was performed on peripheral blood.

CDR3 residues: CASSQGDWLIPGKAFF. CDR3 bases: TGCGCCAGCAGCCAAGGTGATTGGTTGATCCCGGGAAAAGCTTTCTTT. The chain couples TRBV4-1 to TRBJ1-1; D gene uncertain. CDR3 length equals 16 residues. Trimming pared 1 base from V and 9 bases from J, leaving 21 bases between. The V gene's germline CDR1 is MGHRA and CDR2 YSYEKL.